A single sample gave rise to the 3 T cell receptor beta chains below, sequenced in a study of regulatory T cells in long-lasting Graves disease. Arm-PCR of CDR3 regions and iRepertoire HTBI primers were the basis on which TCR beta libraries were built. A single record per CDR3 protein comes from TCRdb applying MiXCR to the multiplex PCR reads. The sample consists of 300,000 to 450,000 distinct CDR3 sequences, roughly 15% of them appearing once. Stated time point: newly diagnosed GD, antithyroid drugs for less than 3 months. RNA from PBMCs was the source of the TCR library. The starting material was peripheral blood mononuclear cells (PBMCs), obtained at new diagnosis, from a patient treated with antithyroid drugs. These TCRs come from a female donor with Graves disease.

Turning to this clonotype: Germline is not matched at one junction end, which may reflect a read error. The V gene is TRBV5-1, the J gene TRBJ1-2, with 9 positions matching TRBD1. Germline CDR1 SGHRS, CDR2 YFSETQ. CDR3 length equals 14 residues. The CDR3 reads CASSLDRGQDGYAF. In nucleotides, the CDR3 is TGCGCCAGCAGCTTGGACAGGGGGCAGGATGGCTACGCCTTC.

V and J are TRBV9 and TRBJ2-5, with D unclear. This CDR3 spans 13 amino acids. Per germline, CDR1 SGDLS and CDR2 YYNGEE. Trimming removed 2 bases at V and 3 bases at J, with 8 bases between. DNA for the CDR3: TGTGCCAGCAGCGTTGACGCAAAAGAGACCCAGTACTTC. It specifies CASSVDAKETQYF.

CDR3 nucleotide sequence: TGCAGTGCTCCCCAGAGGCCGAAAACTGAAGCTTTCTTT. It is translated as CSAPQRPKTEAFF. This chain uses TRBV20-1 with TRBJ1-1; D remains unclear. The germline gives CDR1 DFQATT, CDR2 SNEGSKA (reference sequence). V was clipped by 5 bases and J by 5 bases, with 15 bases between them. The CDR3 is 13 amino acids.